The rows below give T cell receptor beta chains drawn from one sample of a study of blood T cells in healthy people across ages. Using its own MiXCR run on the 5' RACE reads, TCRdb lists one record per CDR3 protein. The sample holds about 1.7 million distinct CDR3 sequences; under 30% are singletons and the top ten take 7.7%. Sequencing input: blood. The receptors originated from a woman in her 30s in good health. Each CDR3 is given with its conserved first and last residue. Each record gives: J gene, D gene, V gene, clone size, CDR3 protein, CDR3 DNA. The D gene is left open where the match is weak. The size of a clone is reported for some rows only, either as once, few or many, or as a class for expanded clones.

>TRBJ2-5|NA|TRBV7-7|NA
CASSLDWGPGETQYF
TGTGCCAGCAGCTTAGACTGGGGCCCGGGAGAGACCCAGTACTTC
>TRBJ1-5|NA|TRBV20-1|few
CSALIGANPDQPQHF
TGCAGTGCCCTTATCGGGGCCAACCCGGATCAGCCCCAGCATTTT
>TRBJ2-3|NA|TRBV7-2|few
CASTRRLVGDTQYF
TGTGCCAGCACCCGAAGACTAGTCGGCGATACGCAGTATTTT
>TRBJ2-1|NA|TRBV10-3|many
CAISDRDSYNEQFF
TGTGCCATCAGCGACCGGGACTCATACAATGAGCAGTTCTTC
>TRBJ2-3|NA|TRBV12-3/TRBV12-4|few
CASSGTGKDTQYF
TGTGCCAGCAGTGGTACCGGGAAGGATACGCAGTATTTT
>TRBJ2-1|TRBD1|TRBV11-2|few
CASSTTGGSYNEQFF
TGTGCCAGCAGCACTACAGGGGGCTCCTACAATGAGCAGTTCTTC
>TRBJ2-5|NA|TRBV19|NA
CASSKSGATQKETQYF
TGTGCCAGTAGTAAAAGTGGGGCCACTCAAAAAGAGACCCAGTACTTC
>TRBJ1-1|NA|TRBV14|NA
CASSQVRGETGPPVDTEAFF
TGTGCCAGCAGTCAGGTGAGGGGGGAAACAGGGCCACCGGTGGACACTGAAGCTTTCTTT
>TRBJ2-7|NA|TRBV20-1|many
CSARDNLAGREQYF
TGCAGTGCTAGAGATAACCTAGCCGGACGCGAACAGTACTTC
>TRBJ2-5|TRBD2|TRBV25-1|NA
CASCYPGLAGGETQYF
TGTGCCAGCTGCTATCCGGGACTAGCGGGAGGAGAGACCCAGTACTTC
>TRBJ2-7|NA|TRBV7-6|many
CASSLGDFRLSEQYF
TGTGCCAGCAGCTTAGGCGATTTCCGGCTCTCCGAGCAGTACTTC
>TRBJ2-2|NA|TRBV4-3|NA
CASTPGGDTGELFF
TGCGCCAGCACGCCGGGGGGCGACACCGGGGAGCTGTTTTTT
>TRBJ2-7|TRBD1|TRBV7-9|NA
CASSRATGGTYEQYF
TGTGCCAGCAGCCGCGCTACAGGGGGCACCTACGAGCAGTACTTC
>TRBJ1-4|NA|TRBV20-1|NA
CSAPDPAATNEKLFF
TGCAGTGCCCCGGATCCGGCGGCAACTAATGAAAAACTGTTTTTT
>TRBJ2-4|TRBD2|TRBV5-1|many
CASSSGTSVRNIQYF
TGCGCCAGCAGTTCCGGGACTAGCGTGAGGAACATTCAGTACTTC
>TRBJ2-1|NA|TRBV29-1|many
CSVELGGVAYNEQFF
TGCAGCGTTGAATTAGGGGGGGTCGCCTACAATGAGCAGTTCTTC
>TRBJ1-2|NA|TRBV5-5|few
CASSLVWELTYGYTF
TGTGCCAGCAGCTTGGTCTGGGAGCTCACCTATGGCTACACCTTC
>TRBJ2-7|TRBD1|TRBV6-5|NA
CASSYQSPGQGSWVEQYF
TGTGCCAGCAGTTACCAATCGCCGGGACAGGGGTCGTGGGTCGAGCAGTACTTC
>TRBJ1-6|NA|TRBV7-3|few
CASSYQGGDSPLHF
TGTGCCAGCAGCTACCAGGGTGGGGATTCACCCCTCCACTTT
>TRBJ2-6|NA|TRBV28|NA
CASSYSWANVLTF
TGTGCCAGCAGCTACTCTTGGGCCAACGTCCTGACTTTC
>TRBJ2-1|NA|TRBV18|few
CASSPGGGNNEQFF
TGTGCCAGCTCACCTGGCGGGGGCAACAATGAGCAGTTCTTC
>TRBJ2-5|NA|TRBV6-1|few
CASSESGGLLETQYF
TGTGCCAGCAGTGAAAGCGGAGGACTGTTGGAGACCCAGTACTTC
>TRBJ2-1|NA|TRBV20-1|NA
CSAQGPIPTRVNEQFF
TGCAGTGCTCAAGGGCCCATACCCACAAGAGTCAATGAGCAGTTCTTC
>TRBJ2-7|NA|TRBV6-2/TRBV6-3|NA
CASSYSQAEQYF
TGTGCCAGTAGTTACTCGCAGGCCGAGCAGTACTTC